Listed below are T cell receptor beta chains from one sample, sequenced in a study of metastatic and nonmetastatic thyroid tumors. Using MiXCR, TCRdb re-called clones from the PCR reads. The sample carries about 38,000 clones, around 26% recorded once. The sample taken for sequencing was blood. The receptors come from a female donor with papillary thyroid cancer or a benign thyroid nodule (not recorded which). Some clones in this sample may be carry-over from other donors' samples. Each CDR3 is given with its conserved first and last residue. D genes are given only for firm matches. Clone size is given for some rows only: seen once, a few or many times, or a class if the clone is expanded.

cdr3_nt: TGCGCCAGCAGAACTTCGCGACAGGCTAATGAAAAACTGTTTTTT
cdr3_aa: CASRTSRQANEKLFF
j_call: TRBJ1-4
v_call: TRBV5-1
clone_size: .
cdr3_length: 15
d_call: .

cdr3_nt: TGTGCCAGCAGTTTCCGCCCCCCCGGTGAAGCCTTCTTT
cdr3_aa: CASSFRPPGEAFF
j_call: TRBJ1-1
v_call: TRBV28
clone_size: many
cdr3_length: 13
d_call: .

cdr3_nt: TGTGCCAGCAGTTTGGCCCCCTCGAATGAGCAGTTCTTC
cdr3_aa: CASSLAPSNEQFF
j_call: TRBJ2-1
v_call: TRBV28
clone_size: .
cdr3_length: 13
d_call: .

cdr3_nt: TGCGCCAGCAGCTTGGAGGGGCAGGGATACTCTGGGGCCAACGTCCTGACTTTC
cdr3_aa: CASSLEGQGYSGANVLTF
j_call: TRBJ2-6
v_call: TRBV5-1
clone_size: few
cdr3_length: 18
d_call: .

cdr3_nt: TGCGCCAGCAGCCAAGAAGGCACAGGGTCCGGGGAGCTGTTTTTT
cdr3_aa: CASSQEGTGSGELFF
j_call: TRBJ2-2
v_call: TRBV4-1
clone_size: once
cdr3_length: 15
d_call: .

cdr3_nt: TGCGCCAGCAGTCGAGACAGGACCAACACCGGGGAGCTGTTTTTT
cdr3_aa: CASSRDRTNTGELFF
j_call: TRBJ2-2
v_call: TRBV4-1
clone_size: many
cdr3_length: 15
d_call: .

cdr3_nt: TGTGCCAGCATCAAGAACACTGAAGCTTTCTTT
cdr3_aa: CASIKNTEAFF
j_call: TRBJ1-1
v_call: TRBV27
clone_size: many
cdr3_length: 11
d_call: .

cdr3_nt: TGTGCCAGCAGCTTAGCGAAGGGGGCCGGCGGGGAAAAACTGTTTTTT
cdr3_aa: CASSLAKGAGGEKLFF
j_call: TRBJ1-4
v_call: TRBV7-9
clone_size: many
cdr3_length: 16
d_call: TRBD1

cdr3_nt: TGCGCCAGCAGCTTGGAAGGGGGCAGGCTAGTTGATGAGCAGTTCTTC
cdr3_aa: CASSLEGGRLVDEQFF
j_call: TRBJ2-1
v_call: TRBV5-1
clone_size: few
cdr3_length: 16
d_call: TRBD1

cdr3_nt: TGTGCCAGCAGCTTTTCTGGTCTTACGCAGTATTTT
cdr3_aa: CASSFSGLTQYF
j_call: TRBJ2-3
v_call: TRBV7-2
clone_size: many
cdr3_length: 12
d_call: .

cdr3_nt: TGTGCCTGGAGTGTAATACCGTATGGGGAGCTGTTTTTT
cdr3_aa: CAWSVIPYGELFF
j_call: TRBJ2-2
v_call: TRBV30
clone_size: many
cdr3_length: 13
d_call: .

cdr3_nt: TGCAGTGCTTTTTGGATGACTAGCGGATACAATGAGCAGTTCTTC
cdr3_aa: CSAFWMTSGYNEQFF
j_call: TRBJ2-1
v_call: TRBV20-1
clone_size: many
cdr3_length: 15
d_call: TRBD2

cdr3_nt: TGCGCCAGCAGCCAAGATTGTGGGGAAGGGCAGTTCTTC
cdr3_aa: CASSQDCGEGQFF
j_call: TRBJ2-1
v_call: TRBV4-3
clone_size: many
cdr3_length: 13
d_call: .

cdr3_nt: TGTGCCAGCGGGTTCTACAACCTCACCGGGACTAGCAATTACAATGAGCAGTTCTTC
cdr3_aa: CASGFYNLTGTSNYNEQFF
j_call: TRBJ2-1
v_call: TRBV6-5
clone_size: medium-sized
cdr3_length: 19
d_call: TRBD2

cdr3_nt: TGTGCCAGCAGAGACCGGGACAGGGCGGTCACTGAAGCTTTCTTT
cdr3_aa: CASRDRDRAVTEAFF
j_call: TRBJ1-1
v_call: TRBV6-1
clone_size: medium-sized
cdr3_length: 15
d_call: TRBD1

cdr3_nt: TGTGCCAGCAGCTTTGACTCTGGAAACACCATATATTTT
cdr3_aa: CASSFDSGNTIYF
j_call: TRBJ1-3
v_call: TRBV3-1
clone_size: few
cdr3_length: 13
d_call: .

cdr3_nt: TGTGCCAGCAGCTTCGGGACGCGGGACACCGGGGAGCTGTTTTTT
cdr3_aa: CASSFGTRDTGELFF
j_call: TRBJ2-2
v_call: TRBV6-2/TRBV6-3
clone_size: medium-sized
cdr3_length: 15
d_call: .

cdr3_nt: TGTGCCAGCAGTTTATGGGGCGCGAGCAATCAGCCCCAGCATTTT
cdr3_aa: CASSLWGASNQPQHF
j_call: TRBJ1-5
v_call: TRBV27
clone_size: many
cdr3_length: 15
d_call: .

cdr3_nt: TGTGCCAGCAGCCTAGGGGTTTCTGGAAACACCAAATATTTT
cdr3_aa: CASSLGVSGNTKYF
j_call: TRBJ1-3
v_call: TRBV10-3
clone_size: few
cdr3_length: 14
d_call: .

cdr3_nt: TGCGCCAGCAGTGACGGGACTAGCACAGATACGCAGTATTTT
cdr3_aa: CASSDGTSTDTQYF
j_call: TRBJ2-3
v_call: TRBV10-1
clone_size: few
cdr3_length: 14
d_call: .

cdr3_nt: TGTGCCAGCAGGAGGCCCGGGGTTTTCAACGAGCAGTACTTC
cdr3_aa: CASRRPGVFNEQYF
j_call: TRBJ2-7
v_call: TRBV6-1
clone_size: few
cdr3_length: 14
d_call: .

cdr3_nt: TGTGCCAGCAGCCAGGCGGGCGGGGTCACAGATACGCAGTATTTT
cdr3_aa: CASSQAGGVTDTQYF
j_call: TRBJ2-3
v_call: TRBV3-1
clone_size: many
cdr3_length: 15
d_call: .

cdr3_nt: TGTGCCAGCAGCCAAGATCCAGGGAGGAATGAAAAACCGTTTTTT
cdr3_aa: CASSQDPGRNEKPFF
j_call: TRBJ1-4
v_call: TRBV7-6
clone_size: .
cdr3_length: 15
d_call: .

cdr3_nt: TGTGCCAGCAGCCGTATACCAGGGGGCGGAACTGAAGCTTTCTTT
cdr3_aa: CASSRIPGGGTEAFF
j_call: TRBJ1-1
v_call: TRBV7-3
clone_size: many
cdr3_length: 15
d_call: TRBD1

cdr3_nt: TGTGCCAGATTAACGGTCTCTGGAAACACCATATATTTT
cdr3_aa: CARLTVSGNTIYF
j_call: TRBJ1-3
v_call: TRBV19
clone_size: few
cdr3_length: 13
d_call: .

cdr3_nt: TGTGCCAGCAGCCAAGTGAGCCAGGGAAACTATGGCTACACCTTC
cdr3_aa: CASSQVSQGNYGYTF
j_call: TRBJ1-2
v_call: TRBV3-1
clone_size: many
cdr3_length: 15
d_call: .

cdr3_nt: TGCGCCAGCAGCTCTTCGGGGGACCGGGGGCAGCCCCAGCATTTT
cdr3_aa: CASSSSGDRGQPQHF
j_call: TRBJ1-5
v_call: TRBV5-1
clone_size: .
cdr3_length: 15
d_call: .

cdr3_nt: TGTGCCAGCAGCCAAGATCCAGGCGGGACAGCAGATACGCAGTATTTT
cdr3_aa: CASSQDPGGTADTQYF
j_call: TRBJ2-3
v_call: TRBV3-1
clone_size: few
cdr3_length: 16
d_call: .

cdr3_nt: TGTGCCAGCAGTGAATCGAAGTACGAGCAGTACTTC
cdr3_aa: CASSESKYEQYF
j_call: TRBJ2-7
v_call: TRBV6-1
clone_size: many
cdr3_length: 12
d_call: .

cdr3_nt: TGTGCCAGCAGCCGCTGGGGTGGACGGACCCACGGTAGTAGCAATCAGCCCCAGCATTTT
cdr3_aa: CASSRWGGRTHGSSNQPQHF
j_call: TRBJ1-5
v_call: TRBV13
clone_size: many
cdr3_length: 20
d_call: .

cdr3_nt: TGTGCCAGCAGTTCGGGACAGCATTACGAGCAGTACTTC
cdr3_aa: CASSSGQHYEQYF
j_call: TRBJ2-7
v_call: TRBV28
clone_size: medium-sized
cdr3_length: 13
d_call: TRBD1

cdr3_nt: TGTGCCAGCAGCTCCGGACTAGCGGGGCACTACACAGATACGCAGTATTTT
cdr3_aa: CASSSGLAGHYTDTQYF
j_call: TRBJ2-3
v_call: TRBV13
clone_size: many
cdr3_length: 17
d_call: TRBD2

cdr3_nt: TGTGCCAGCATTCTGGGACAGGGGAATTTCTACGAGCAGTACTTC
cdr3_aa: CASILGQGNFYEQYF
j_call: TRBJ2-7
v_call: TRBV6-1
clone_size: .
cdr3_length: 15
d_call: TRBD1

cdr3_nt: TGTGCCAGCTCAGAAGGGGGGGGCGTCGGGCAGCCCCAGCATTTT
cdr3_aa: CASSEGGGVGQPQHF
j_call: TRBJ1-5
v_call: TRBV6-1
clone_size: .
cdr3_length: 15
d_call: .

cdr3_nt: TGTGCCAGCAGTGAATTGAGGGGCGTTCAGCCCCAGCATTTT
cdr3_aa: CASSELRGVQPQHF
j_call: TRBJ1-5
v_call: TRBV6-1
clone_size: .
cdr3_length: 14
d_call: .

cdr3_nt: TGTGCCAGCTCACATCTGGTCTCACTCGCGGGAGAATCAGATACGCAGTATTTT
cdr3_aa: CASSHLVSLAGESDTQYF
j_call: TRBJ2-3
v_call: TRBV18
clone_size: few
cdr3_length: 18
d_call: TRBD2

cdr3_nt: TGCAGTGCCAAGTGGGACAGGGGGCCCGACGTGCATTTT
cdr3_aa: CSAKWDRGPDVHF
j_call: TRBJ2-3
v_call: TRBV20-1
clone_size: many
cdr3_length: 13
d_call: TRBD1

cdr3_nt: TGTGCCAGCAGTGCCGACTCCAGGAACTATGGCTACACCTTC
cdr3_aa: CASSADSRNYGYTF
j_call: TRBJ1-2
v_call: TRBV2
clone_size: .
cdr3_length: 14
d_call: .

cdr3_nt: TGTGCCAGCAGTTACAGGGAGGAGGATAGCTACACCTTC
cdr3_aa: CASSYREEDSYTF
j_call: TRBJ1-2
v_call: TRBV6-5
clone_size: few
cdr3_length: 13
d_call: .

cdr3_nt: TGTGCCAGCAGCTTGACTAGCGGGAGGGTTGAGCAGTACTTC
cdr3_aa: CASSLTSGRVEQYF
j_call: TRBJ2-7
v_call: TRBV7-2
clone_size: once
cdr3_length: 14
d_call: TRBD2

cdr3_nt: TGTGCCACCAGTGATTTGTCTGGGACATGGTCCCCACACGGTGAGCAGTTCTTC
cdr3_aa: CATSDLSGTWSPHGEQFF
j_call: TRBJ2-1
v_call: TRBV24-1
clone_size: .
cdr3_length: 18
d_call: .

cdr3_nt: TGTGCCAGCAGTCCTGGACTAGCGGGGGGCTCGGCAGATACGCAGTATTTT
cdr3_aa: CASSPGLAGGSADTQYF
j_call: TRBJ2-3
v_call: TRBV6-6
clone_size: .
cdr3_length: 17
d_call: TRBD2

cdr3_nt: TGTGCCAGCATCGTTGGGGACAAGTCCTACGAGCAGTACTTC
cdr3_aa: CASIVGDKSYEQYF
j_call: TRBJ2-7
v_call: TRBV28
clone_size: few
cdr3_length: 14
d_call: .

cdr3_nt: TGTGCCAGCAGTTACTCAGGGGGCACCGGGGAGCTGTTTTTT
cdr3_aa: CASSYSGGTGELFF
j_call: TRBJ2-2
v_call: TRBV6-2/TRBV6-3
clone_size: .
cdr3_length: 14
d_call: .

cdr3_nt: TGTGCCAGCAGTGACGGCAGGGCCAGAATTAAGCCCCAGCATTTT
cdr3_aa: CASSDGRARIKPQHF
j_call: TRBJ1-5
v_call: TRBV6-1
clone_size: medium-sized
cdr3_length: 15
d_call: .

cdr3_nt: TGTGCCAGCAGTTATCTGGACAGGCTTTACGAGCAGTACTTC
cdr3_aa: CASSYLDRLYEQYF
j_call: TRBJ2-7
v_call: TRBV6-5
clone_size: .
cdr3_length: 14
d_call: TRBD1

cdr3_nt: TGCGCCAGCAGCAACTCCGGGACCCCAGGTGGCTACACCTTC
cdr3_aa: CASSNSGTPGGYTF
j_call: TRBJ1-2
v_call: TRBV5-1
clone_size: .
cdr3_length: 14
d_call: .

cdr3_nt: TGTGCCAGCAGCCAAGCCCTCCGACTAGCGGGTCTCTACGAGCAGTACTTC
cdr3_aa: CASSQALRLAGLYEQYF
j_call: TRBJ2-7
v_call: TRBV3-1
clone_size: many
cdr3_length: 17
d_call: TRBD2

cdr3_nt: TGTGCCAGCAGTGAAGCCGGGGCACGGGACTATGGCTACACCTTC
cdr3_aa: CASSEAGARDYGYTF
j_call: TRBJ1-2
v_call: TRBV2
clone_size: many
cdr3_length: 15
d_call: .

cdr3_nt: TGTGCCACCAGCAGAGCGGTTAATGAAAAAGTGTTTTTC
cdr3_aa: CATSRAVNEKVFF
j_call: TRBJ1-4
v_call: TRBV15
clone_size: .
cdr3_length: 13
d_call: .

cdr3_nt: TGTGCCAGCAGCTTTCTCCTGGGACAGGGAACCGGGGAGCTGTTTTTT
cdr3_aa: CASSFLLGQGTGELFF
j_call: TRBJ2-2
v_call: TRBV11-2
clone_size: .
cdr3_length: 16
d_call: TRBD1

cdr3_nt: TGTGCCAGCAGTAACCGGGAGAATCGAAACTATGGCTACACCTTC
cdr3_aa: CASSNRENRNYGYTF
j_call: TRBJ1-2
v_call: TRBV6-5
clone_size: few
cdr3_length: 15
d_call: .

cdr3_nt: TGTGCCAGCAGCTTGTCGCCGGCGGGAGGGCCTTACGAGCAGTACTTC
cdr3_aa: CASSLSPAGGPYEQYF
j_call: TRBJ2-7
v_call: TRBV11-2
clone_size: .
cdr3_length: 16
d_call: TRBD2

cdr3_nt: TGTGCCAGCAGTATTACAGGTCTCTACTACAATGAGCAGTTCTTC
cdr3_aa: CASSITGLYYNEQFF
j_call: TRBJ2-1
v_call: TRBV28
clone_size: few
cdr3_length: 15
d_call: .